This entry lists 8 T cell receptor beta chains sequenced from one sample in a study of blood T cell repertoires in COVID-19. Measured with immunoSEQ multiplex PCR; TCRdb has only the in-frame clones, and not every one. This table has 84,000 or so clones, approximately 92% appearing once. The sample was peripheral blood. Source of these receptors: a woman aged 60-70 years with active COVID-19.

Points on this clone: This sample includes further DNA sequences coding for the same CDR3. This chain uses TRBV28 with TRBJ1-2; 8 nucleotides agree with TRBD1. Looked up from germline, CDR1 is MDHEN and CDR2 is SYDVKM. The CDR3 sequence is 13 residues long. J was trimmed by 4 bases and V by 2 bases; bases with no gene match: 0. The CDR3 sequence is CASSLGQGYGYTF. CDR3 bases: TGTGCCAGCAGTTTAGGACAGGGCTATGGCTACACCTTC.

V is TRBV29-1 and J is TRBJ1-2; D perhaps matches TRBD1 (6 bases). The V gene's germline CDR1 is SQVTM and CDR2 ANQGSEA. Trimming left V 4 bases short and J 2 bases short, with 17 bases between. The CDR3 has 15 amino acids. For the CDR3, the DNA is TGCAGCGTTGGGCCAGGGGTCCGGGGAAACTATGGCTACACCTTC. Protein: CSVGPGVRGNYGYTF.

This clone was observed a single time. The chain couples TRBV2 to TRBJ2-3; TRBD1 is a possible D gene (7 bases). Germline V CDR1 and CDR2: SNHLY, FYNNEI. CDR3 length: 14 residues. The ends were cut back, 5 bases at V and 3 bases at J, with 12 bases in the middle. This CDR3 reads CASSTQGGTDTQYF. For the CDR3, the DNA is TGTGCCAGCAGTACCCAGGGGGGTACAGATACGCAGTATTTT. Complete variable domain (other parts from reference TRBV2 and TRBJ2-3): EPEVTQTPSHQVTQMGQEVILRCVPISNHLYFYWYRQILGQKVEFLVSFYNNEISEKSEIFDDQFSVERPDGSNFTLKIRSTKLEDSAMYFCASSTQGGTDTQYFGPGTRLTVL.

In DNA, the CDR3 is TGTGCCAGCAGGGAACTAGCGTCGGTAGAGACCCAGTACTTC. Translation gives CASRELASVETQYF. The rearrangement links TRBV3-1 (or the pseudogene TRBV3-2) to TRBJ2-5; TRBD2 aligns across 7 bases. The germline V gene has CDR1 LGHDT and CDR2 YNNKEL (reference sequence). The CDR3 contains 14 residues. Trimming cost V 6 bases and J 4 bases; bases outside gene matches: 8.

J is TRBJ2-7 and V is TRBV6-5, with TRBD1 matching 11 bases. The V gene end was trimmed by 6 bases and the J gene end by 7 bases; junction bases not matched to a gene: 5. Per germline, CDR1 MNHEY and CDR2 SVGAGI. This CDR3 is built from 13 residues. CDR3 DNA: TGTGCCAGCAGCCGGACAGGGGGCCAGGAGCAGTACTTC. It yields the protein CASSRTGGQEQYF.

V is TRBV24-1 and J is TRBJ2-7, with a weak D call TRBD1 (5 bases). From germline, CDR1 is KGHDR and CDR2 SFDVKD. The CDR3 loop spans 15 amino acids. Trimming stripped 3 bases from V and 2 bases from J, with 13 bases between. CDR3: CATSDPGPGTYEQYF. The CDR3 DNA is TGTGCCACCAGTGATCCAGGCCCAGGGACCTACGAGCAGTACTTC.

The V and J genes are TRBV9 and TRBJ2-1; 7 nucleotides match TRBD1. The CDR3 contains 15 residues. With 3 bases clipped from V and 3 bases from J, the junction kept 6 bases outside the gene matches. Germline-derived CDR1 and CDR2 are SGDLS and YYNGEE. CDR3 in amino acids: CASSGQGSFYNEQFF. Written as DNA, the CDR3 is TGTGCCAGCAGCGGACAGGGATCGTTCTACAATGAGCAGTTCTTC. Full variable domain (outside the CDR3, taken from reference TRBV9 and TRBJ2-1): DSGVTQTPKHLITATGQRVTLRCSPRSGDLSVYWYQQSLDQGLQFLIQYYNGEERAKGNILERFSAQQFPDLHSELNLSSLELGDSALYFCASSGQGSFYNEQFFGPGTRLTVL.

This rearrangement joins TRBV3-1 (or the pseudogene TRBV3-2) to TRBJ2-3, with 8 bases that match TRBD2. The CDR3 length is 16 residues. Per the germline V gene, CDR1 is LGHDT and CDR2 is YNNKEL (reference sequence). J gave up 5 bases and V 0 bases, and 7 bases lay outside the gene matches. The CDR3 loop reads CASSQESGGGGDTQYF. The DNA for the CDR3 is TGTGCCAGCAGCCAAGAAAGCGGGGGTGGGGGAGATACGCAGTATTTT.